This TCR beta chain was observed in a study of T cells expressing NK-cell markers. Findings of the study overall: Of CD8+ T cells, about 1.0-7.5% belonged to dominant NKG2C+ clonotypes in five or six donors. Where several donors were concerned, these clonotypes also led the CD3+CD56-NKG2C+ fraction.

With UMIs, 5'RACE template switching was used to make TCR beta cDNA. TCRdb reanalyzed the 5' RACE reads and collapses them to one entry per CDR3 protein, without DNA. Here the sample table reports approximately 6,000 distinct CDR3 sequences. The CDR3 loop spans 16 amino acids. The germline V gene has CDR1 MNHEY and CDR2 SMNVEV (reference sequence). By frequency, this clonotype registers medium-sized. Its matching antigen is unknown. The chain links TRBV27 to TRBJ1-1. The sequenced material came from blood T cells: a sorted CD56 or NKG2C T cell subset, CD4+ or CD8+ T cells, or bulk PBMC T cells (not recorded which). This clonotype was sampled from a man aged 18 to 29 in good health. The CDR3 spells CASSLSTFAGNTEAFF.